A selection of T cell receptor beta chains follows, all from one sample in a study of identical twins. TCRdb passed the 5' RACE reads through MiXCR, listing each CDR3 protein once. This sample has roughly 630,000 distinct CDR3 sequences, with under 8.5% found just once. The same sample was also studied in work on yellow fever vaccine responses in identical twins.

Sequences were obtained from PBMCs. Source of these receptors: a woman between 18 and 30 years old in good health. Both conserved end residues are part of each CDR3. The D gene is left open where the match is weak. Size is stated for part of the rows, as once, few or many counts, or as a class when the clone is expanded.

-	TRBV9	TRBJ1-1	few	TGTGCCAGCAGCGCAGATATGATAGGCACTGAAGCTTTCTTT	CASSADMIGTEAFF
TRBD2	TRBV20-1	TRBJ2-5	many	TGCAGCGTCCCTCGACTAGCGGGAGGGGGTGAGACCCAGTACTTC	CSVPRLAGGGETQYF
-	TRBV20-1	TRBJ2-1	-	TGCAGTGCTAGAGACTTCCAGGTCAATGAGCAGTTCTTC	CSARDFQVNEQFF
-	TRBV6-5	TRBJ2-6	-	TGTGCCAGCAGTTACATCGGTCAGGCAATTCCTGGGGCCAACGTCCTGACTTTC	CASSYIGQAIPGANVLTF
TRBD1	TRBV12-3/TRBV12-4	TRBJ1-1	many	TGTGCCAGCAGACCCCCCTCGCAGGGGGGTGGGGCTGAAGCTTTCTTT	CASRPPSQGGGAEAFF
-	TRBV24-1	TRBJ2-1	many	TGTGCCACCAGTGGGCATAATGTCCATGAGCAGTTCTTC	CATSGHNVHEQFF
TRBD2	TRBV20-1	TRBJ2-5	many	TGCAGTGCTAGAGGCGGACTAGCGGAACTCCAAGAGACCCAGTACTTC	CSARGGLAELQETQYF
-	TRBV16	TRBJ1-6	few	TGTGCCAGCAGCCAAACCGCAGGGGAATCACCCCTCCACTTT	CASSQTAGESPLHF
-	TRBV3-1	TRBJ2-2	many	TGTGCCAGCAGCCAAGAGCGACTATCGAACACCGGGGAGCTGTTTTTT	CASSQERLSNTGELFF
-	TRBV5-1	TRBJ1-1	many	TGCGCCAGCAGCTTGGGTCCCGGAAGGGACACTGAAGCTTTCTTT	CASSLGPGRDTEAFF
TRBD2	TRBV24-1	TRBJ2-1	many	TGTGCCACCAGTGAAACCCTGCGGGAGGGCCTGTACAATGAGCAGTTCTTC	CATSETLREGLYNEQFF
TRBD1	TRBV24-1	TRBJ1-1	many	TGTGCCACCAGTGATAAACAGGGGGCTAGGACTGAAGCTTTCTTT	CATSDKQGARTEAFF
-	TRBV20-1	TRBJ2-2	-	TGCAGTGCTAGAAGCAGGGAGCCCGGGGAGCTGTTTTTT	CSARSREPGELFF
-	TRBV3-1	TRBJ2-6	few	TGTGCCAGCAGCCAAGGCACATTGGCTGGGGCCAACGTCCTGACTTTC	CASSQGTLAGANVLTF
TRBD2	TRBV7-9	TRBJ2-1	-	TGTGCCAGCATCCTAGCGGGAGGGCCCCATGAGCAGTTCTTC	CASILAGGPHEQFF
-	TRBV4-1	TRBJ2-4	-	TGCGCCAGCAGCCAAGGGGGGTTCGGTGACATTCAGTACTTC	CASSQGGFGDIQYF